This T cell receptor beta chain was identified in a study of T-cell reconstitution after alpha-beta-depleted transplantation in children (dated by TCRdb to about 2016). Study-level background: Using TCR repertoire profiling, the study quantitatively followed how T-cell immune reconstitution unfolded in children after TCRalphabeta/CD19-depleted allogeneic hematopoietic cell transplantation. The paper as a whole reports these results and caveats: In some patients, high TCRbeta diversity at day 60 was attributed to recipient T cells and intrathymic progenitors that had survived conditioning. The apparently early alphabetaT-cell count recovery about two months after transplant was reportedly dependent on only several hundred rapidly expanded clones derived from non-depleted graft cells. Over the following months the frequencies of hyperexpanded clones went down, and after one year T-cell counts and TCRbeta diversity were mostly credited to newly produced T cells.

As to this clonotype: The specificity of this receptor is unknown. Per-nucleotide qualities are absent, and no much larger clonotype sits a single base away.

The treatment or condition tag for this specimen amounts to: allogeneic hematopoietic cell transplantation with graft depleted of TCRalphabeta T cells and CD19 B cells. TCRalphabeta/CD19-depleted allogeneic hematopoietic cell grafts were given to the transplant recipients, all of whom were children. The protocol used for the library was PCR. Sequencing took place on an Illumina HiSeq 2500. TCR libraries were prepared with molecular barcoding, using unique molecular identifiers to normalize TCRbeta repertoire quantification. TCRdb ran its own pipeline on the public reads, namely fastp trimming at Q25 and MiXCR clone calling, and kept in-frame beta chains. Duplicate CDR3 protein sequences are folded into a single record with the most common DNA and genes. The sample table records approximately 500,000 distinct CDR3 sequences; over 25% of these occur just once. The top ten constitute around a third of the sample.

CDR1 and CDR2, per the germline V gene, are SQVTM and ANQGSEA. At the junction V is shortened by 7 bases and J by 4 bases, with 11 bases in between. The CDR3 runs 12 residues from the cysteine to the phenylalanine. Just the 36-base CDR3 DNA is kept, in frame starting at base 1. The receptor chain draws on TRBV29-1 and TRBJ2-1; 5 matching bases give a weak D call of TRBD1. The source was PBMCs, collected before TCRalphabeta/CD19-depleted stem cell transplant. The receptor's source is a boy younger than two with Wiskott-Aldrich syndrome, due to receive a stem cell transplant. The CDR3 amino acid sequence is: CSAEPGYNEQFF. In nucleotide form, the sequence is TGCAGCGCGGAGCCAGGGTACAATGAGCAGTTCTTC.